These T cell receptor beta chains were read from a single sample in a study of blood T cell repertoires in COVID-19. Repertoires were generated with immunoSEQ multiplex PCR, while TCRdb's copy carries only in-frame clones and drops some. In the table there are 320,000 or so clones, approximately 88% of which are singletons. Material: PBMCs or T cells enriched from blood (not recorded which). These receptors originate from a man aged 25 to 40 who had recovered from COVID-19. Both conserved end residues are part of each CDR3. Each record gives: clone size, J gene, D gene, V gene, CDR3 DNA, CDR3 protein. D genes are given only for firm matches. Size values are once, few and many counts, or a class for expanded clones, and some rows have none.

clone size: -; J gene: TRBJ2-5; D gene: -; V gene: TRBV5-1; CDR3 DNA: TGCGCCAGCAGCTTGGTCCAGGGTGGCGAGACCCAGTACTTC; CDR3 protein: CASSLVQGGETQYF
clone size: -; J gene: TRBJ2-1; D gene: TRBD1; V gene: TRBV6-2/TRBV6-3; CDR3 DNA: TGTGCCAGCAGTCAGACAGGGGGCCGTTACAATGAGCAGTTCTTC; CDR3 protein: CASSQTGGRYNEQFF
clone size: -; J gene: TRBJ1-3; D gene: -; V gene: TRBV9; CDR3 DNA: TGTGCCAGCAGCGTAAGTTCAGGGTCTGGAAACACCATATATTTT; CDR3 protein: CASSVSSGSGNTIYF
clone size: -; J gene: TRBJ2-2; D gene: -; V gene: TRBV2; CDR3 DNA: TGTGCCAGCAGGACGACAGACACCGGGGAGCTGTTTTTT; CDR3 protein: CASRTTDTGELFF
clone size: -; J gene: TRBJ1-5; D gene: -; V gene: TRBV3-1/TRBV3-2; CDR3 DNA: TGTGCCAGCAGCCAAGACCTAGGTGATCAGCCCCAGCATTTT; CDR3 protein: CASSQDLGDQPQHF
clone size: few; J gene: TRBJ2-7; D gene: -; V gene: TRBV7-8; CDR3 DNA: TGTGCCGTCTCTCTCGAGCAGTACTTC; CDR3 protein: CAVSLEQYF
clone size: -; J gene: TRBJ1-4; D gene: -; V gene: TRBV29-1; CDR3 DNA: TGCAGCGTTTGTCGGGGTTTAGGTGAAAAACTGTTTTTT; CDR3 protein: CSVCRGLGEKLFF
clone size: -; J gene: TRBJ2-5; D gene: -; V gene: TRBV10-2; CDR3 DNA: TGCGCCAGCAGTGACTTGGGCAGGGGCCAAGAGACCCAGTACTTC; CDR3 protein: CASSDLGRGQETQYF
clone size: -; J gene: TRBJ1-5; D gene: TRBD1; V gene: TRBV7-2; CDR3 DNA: TGTGCCAGCAGCTATCAGGGGGCGATGAATCAGCCCCAGCATTTT; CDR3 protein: CASSYQGAMNQPQHF
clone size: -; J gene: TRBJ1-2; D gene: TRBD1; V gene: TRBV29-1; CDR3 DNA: TGCAGCGTTGAAGAGGACAGGGCCAACTATGGCTACACCTTC; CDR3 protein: CSVEEDRANYGYTF
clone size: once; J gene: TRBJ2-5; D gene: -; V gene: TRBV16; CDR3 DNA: TGTGCCAGCAGCCAAATGGGCCGTGAGACCCAGTACTTC; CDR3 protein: CASSQMGRETQYF
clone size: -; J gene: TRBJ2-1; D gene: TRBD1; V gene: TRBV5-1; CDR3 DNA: TGCGCCAGCAGCTTGACCCCGGGACAGGGAACGAATGAGCAGTTCTTC; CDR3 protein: CASSLTPGQGTNEQFF
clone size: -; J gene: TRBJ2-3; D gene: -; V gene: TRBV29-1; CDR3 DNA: TGCAGCGTTGAGGGGACGGGGGATAGCACAGATACGCAGTATTTT; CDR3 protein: CSVEGTGDSTDTQYF
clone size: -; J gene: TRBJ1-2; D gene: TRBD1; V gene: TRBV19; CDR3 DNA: TGTGCCAGTAGTCTTTTCGGACAGGGGGCGTTTGAAGGCTACACCTTC; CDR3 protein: CASSLFGQGAFEGYTF
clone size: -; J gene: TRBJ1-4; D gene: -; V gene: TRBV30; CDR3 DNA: TGTGCCTGGAGTGGTCGTCCCGGGACTAATGAAAAACTGTTTTTT; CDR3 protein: CAWSGRPGTNEKLFF
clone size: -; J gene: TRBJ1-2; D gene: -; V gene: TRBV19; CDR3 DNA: TGTGCCAGTAGTACCTCGGGGGGCCGAGAGAACTATGGCTACACCTTC; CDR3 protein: CASSTSGGRENYGYTF
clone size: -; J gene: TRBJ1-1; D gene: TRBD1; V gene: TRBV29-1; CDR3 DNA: TGCAGCGTAGCCGGGACAGCTGAAGCTTTCTTT; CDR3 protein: CSVAGTAEAFF
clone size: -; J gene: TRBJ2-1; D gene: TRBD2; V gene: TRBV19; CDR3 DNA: TGTGCCAGTAGTATATCGGGACTAGCGAAGTACAATGAGCAGTTCTTC; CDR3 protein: CASSISGLAKYNEQFF
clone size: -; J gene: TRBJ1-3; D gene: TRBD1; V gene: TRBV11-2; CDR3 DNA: TGTGCCAGCAGCCCGGGGGGACAGGATATTTACAACACCATATATTTT; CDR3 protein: CASSPGGQDIYNTIYF
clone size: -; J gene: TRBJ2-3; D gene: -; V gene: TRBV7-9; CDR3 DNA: TGTGCCAGCAGCCATGGGACTCTTAGCACAGATACGCAGTATTTT; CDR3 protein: CASSHGTLSTDTQYF
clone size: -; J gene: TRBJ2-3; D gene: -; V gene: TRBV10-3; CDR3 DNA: TGTGCCATCAGATTAGCTAATACGCAGTATTTT; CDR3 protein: CAIRLANTQYF
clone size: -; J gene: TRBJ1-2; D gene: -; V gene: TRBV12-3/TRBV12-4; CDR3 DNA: TGTGCCAGCAGTTTAGCCAACAGCTATGGCTACACCTTC; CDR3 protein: CASSLANSYGYTF
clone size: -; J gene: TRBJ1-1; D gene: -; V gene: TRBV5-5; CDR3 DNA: TGTGCCAGCAGCTTAGCTCCGGTGGACACTGAAGCTTTCTTT; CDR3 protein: CASSLAPVDTEAFF
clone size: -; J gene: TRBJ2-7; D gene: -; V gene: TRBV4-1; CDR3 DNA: TGCGCCAGCAGCCAAGTCCACTTAGATGCCTACGAGCAGTACTTC; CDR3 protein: CASSQVHLDAYEQYF
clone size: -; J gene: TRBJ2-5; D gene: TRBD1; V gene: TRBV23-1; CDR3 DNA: TGCGCCAGCAGTCGGGACAGGAGGACTGAGACCCAGTACTTC; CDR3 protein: CASSRDRRTETQYF
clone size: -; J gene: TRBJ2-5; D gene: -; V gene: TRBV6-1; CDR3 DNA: TGTGCCAGCAGTGAGTTGGGAGAGGGATCCCAGGAGACCCAGTACTTC; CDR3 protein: CASSELGEGSQETQYF
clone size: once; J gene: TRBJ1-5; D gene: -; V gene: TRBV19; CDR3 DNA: TGTGCCAGTAGTGCCTATCTCCCCGGGATCCAGCATTTT; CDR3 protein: CASSAYLPGIQHF
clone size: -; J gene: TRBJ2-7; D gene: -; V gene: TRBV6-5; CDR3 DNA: TGTGCCAGCAGTTATGGGACAACGCACGAGCAGTACTTC; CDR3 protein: CASSYGTTHEQYF
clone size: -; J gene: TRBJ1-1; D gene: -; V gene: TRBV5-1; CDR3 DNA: TGCGCCAGCAGCTACCTCGACAGTAACACTGAAGCTTTCTTT; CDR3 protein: CASSYLDSNTEAFF
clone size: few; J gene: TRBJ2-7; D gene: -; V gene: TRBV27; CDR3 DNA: TGTGCCAGCAGTTTCCAGGGAGGCTCCTACGAGCAGTACTTC; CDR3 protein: CASSFQGGSYEQYF
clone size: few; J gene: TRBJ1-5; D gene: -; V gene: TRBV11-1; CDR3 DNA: TGTGCCAGCATCCTAGACCGAGGGAGAGGCAATCAGCCCCAGCATTTT; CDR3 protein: CASILDRGRGNQPQHF
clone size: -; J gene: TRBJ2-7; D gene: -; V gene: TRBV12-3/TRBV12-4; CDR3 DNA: TGTGCCAGCAGCTACAGGGTCGAGCAGTACTTC; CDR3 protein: CASSYRVEQYF
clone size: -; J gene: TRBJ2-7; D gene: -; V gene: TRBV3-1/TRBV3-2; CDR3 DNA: TGTGCCAGCAGCCAAGGATGGACTTCCTACGAGCAGTACTTC; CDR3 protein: CASSQGWTSYEQYF
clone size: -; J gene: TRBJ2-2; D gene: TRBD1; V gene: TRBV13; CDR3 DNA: TGTGCCAGCAGCTTAGTAGGGACAGGGGAGGACGGGGAGCTGTTTTTT; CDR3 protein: CASSLVGTGEDGELFF
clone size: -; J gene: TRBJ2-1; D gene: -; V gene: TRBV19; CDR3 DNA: TGTGCCAGTAGTATAGCGGAGTTCCCGCCCTACAATGAGCAGTTCTTC; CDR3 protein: CASSIAEFPPYNEQFF
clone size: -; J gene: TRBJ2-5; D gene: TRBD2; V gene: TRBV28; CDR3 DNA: TGTGCCAGCAGTTTCTTTAGTACGGGGGGAAGAGAGACCCAGTACTTC; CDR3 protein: CASSFFSTGGRETQYF